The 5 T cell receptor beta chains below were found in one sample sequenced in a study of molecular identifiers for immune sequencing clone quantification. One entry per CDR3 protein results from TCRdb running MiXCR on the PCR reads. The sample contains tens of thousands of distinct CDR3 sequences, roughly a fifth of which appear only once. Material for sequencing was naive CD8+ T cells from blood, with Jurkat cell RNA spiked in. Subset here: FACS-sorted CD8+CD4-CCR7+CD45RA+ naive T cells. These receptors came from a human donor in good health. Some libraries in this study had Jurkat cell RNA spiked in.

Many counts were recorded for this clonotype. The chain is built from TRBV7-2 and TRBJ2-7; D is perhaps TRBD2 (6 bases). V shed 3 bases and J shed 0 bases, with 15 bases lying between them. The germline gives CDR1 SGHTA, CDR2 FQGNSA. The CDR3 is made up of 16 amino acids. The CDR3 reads CASSFGEDLSSYEQYF. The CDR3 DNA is TGTGCCAGCAGCTTCGGGGAGGACTTGAGCTCCTACGAGCAGTACTTC.

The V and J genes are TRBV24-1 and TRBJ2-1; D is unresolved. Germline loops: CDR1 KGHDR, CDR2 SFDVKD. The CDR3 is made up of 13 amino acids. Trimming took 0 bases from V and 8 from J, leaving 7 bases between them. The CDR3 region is CATSDLLGYEQFF. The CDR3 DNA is TGTGCCACCAGTGATTTGTTGGGGTATGAGCAGTTCTTC.

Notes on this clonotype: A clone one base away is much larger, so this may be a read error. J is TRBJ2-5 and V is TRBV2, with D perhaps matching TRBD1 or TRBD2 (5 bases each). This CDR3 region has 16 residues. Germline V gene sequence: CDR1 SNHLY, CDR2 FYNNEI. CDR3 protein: CASSAVTGADQGTQYF. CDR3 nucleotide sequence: TGTGCCAGCAGTGCGGTCACCGGGGCAGACCAAGGGACCCAGTACTTC. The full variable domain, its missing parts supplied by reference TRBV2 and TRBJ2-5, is EPEVTQTPSHQVTQMGQEVILRCVPISNHLYFYWYRQILGQKVEFLVSFYNNEISEKSEIFDDQFSVERPDGSNFTLKIRSTKLEDSAMYFCASSAVTGADQGTQYFGPGTRLLVL.

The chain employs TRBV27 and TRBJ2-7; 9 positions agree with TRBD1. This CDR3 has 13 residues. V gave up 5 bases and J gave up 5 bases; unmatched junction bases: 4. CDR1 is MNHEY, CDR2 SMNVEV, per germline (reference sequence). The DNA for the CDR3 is TGTGCCAGCAGTCCACGGACAGGGGACGAGCAGTACTTC. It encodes CASSPRTGDEQYF.

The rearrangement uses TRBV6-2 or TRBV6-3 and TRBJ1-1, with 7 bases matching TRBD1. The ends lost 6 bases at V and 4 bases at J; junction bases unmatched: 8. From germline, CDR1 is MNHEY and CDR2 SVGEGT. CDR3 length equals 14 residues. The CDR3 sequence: CASRDYGTVTEAFF. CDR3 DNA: TGTGCCAGCAGAGACTACGGGACAGTCACTGAAGCTTTCTTT.